These T cell receptor beta chains were read from a single sample in a study of T cells in Graves' hyperthyroidism and ophthalmopathy. TCRdb independently ran MiXCR on the multiplex PCR reads; one entry per CDR3 protein. The sample contains over 250,000 distinct CDR3 sequences, 25% to 30% of which appear only once. Sequenced: blood. The source is a middle-aged man with Graves' hyperthyroidism that later progressed to Graves' ophthalmopathy. CDR3s include the opening cysteine and the closing phenylalanine or tryptophan. D genes are given only for firm matches. Clone size appears in some rows only: once, few, many, or a class for an expanded clone.

clone_size: many
j_call: TRBJ2-7
d_call: .
v_call: TRBV4-1
cdr3_aa: CASSPFLRDVQGHEQYF
cdr3_nt: TGCGCCAGCAGCCCATTCTTGCGGGACGTACAGGGCCACGAGCAGTACTTC

clone_size: many
j_call: TRBJ1-3
d_call: .
v_call: TRBV7-9
cdr3_aa: CASSFGQGQNTIYF
cdr3_nt: TGTGCCAGCAGCTTTGGGCAGGGCCAAAACACCATATATTTT

clone_size: many
j_call: TRBJ1-1
d_call: .
v_call: TRBV20-1
cdr3_aa: CSARGWTNTEAFF
cdr3_nt: TGCAGTGCTAGGGGTTGGACGAACACTGAAGCTTTCTTT

clone_size: few
j_call: TRBJ2-7
d_call: .
v_call: TRBV18
cdr3_aa: CASSPVASYEQYF
cdr3_nt: TGTGCCAGCTCACCAGTCGCTAGCTACGAGCAGTACTTC

clone_size: .
j_call: TRBJ1-5
d_call: .
v_call: TRBV18
cdr3_aa: CASSPDAQPQHF
cdr3_nt: TGTGCCAGCTCACCCGATGCGCAGCCCCAGCATTTT

clone_size: .
j_call: TRBJ2-2
d_call: .
v_call: TRBV11-2
cdr3_aa: CASTLRQVTGELFF
cdr3_nt: TGTGCCAGCACCCTAAGACAAGTCACCGGGGAGCTGTTTTTT

clone_size: many
j_call: TRBJ2-2
d_call: .
v_call: TRBV9
cdr3_aa: CASSANTDRRRDTGELFF
cdr3_nt: TGTGCCAGCAGCGCGAATACCGACAGGCGGCGGGACACCGGGGAGCTGTTTTTT

clone_size: many
j_call: TRBJ1-5
d_call: .
v_call: TRBV20-1
cdr3_aa: CSARAGGPQHF
cdr3_nt: TGCAGTGCTAGAGCCGGAGGGCCCCAGCATTTT

clone_size: many
j_call: TRBJ2-7
d_call: TRBD2
v_call: TRBV7-2
cdr3_aa: CASSLVVAGVREQYF
cdr3_nt: TGTGCCAGCAGCTTAGTTGTAGCGGGAGTTCGCGAGCAGTACTTC

clone_size: many
j_call: TRBJ2-5
d_call: TRBD1
v_call: TRBV20-1
cdr3_aa: CSATDRGGQGTQYF
cdr3_nt: TGCAGTGCAACAGACAGGGGAGGCCAAGGGACCCAGTACTTC

clone_size: .
j_call: TRBJ2-5
d_call: .
v_call: TRBV11-2
cdr3_aa: CASSSGGYSRGLKTQYF
cdr3_nt: TGTGCCAGCAGTTCCGGAGGATATTCGAGAGGACTTAAGACCCAGTACTTC

clone_size: many
j_call: TRBJ2-2
d_call: TRBD2
v_call: TRBV6-1
cdr3_aa: CASSEPAGVTGELFF
cdr3_nt: TGTGCCAGCAGTGAACCAGCGGGAGTCACCGGGGAGCTGTTTTTT

clone_size: few
j_call: TRBJ1-3
d_call: .
v_call: TRBV12-3/TRBV12-4
cdr3_aa: CASSLRAGNTIYF
cdr3_nt: TGTGCCAGCAGTTTAAGGGCGGGAAACACCATATATTTT

clone_size: many
j_call: TRBJ2-7
d_call: .
v_call: TRBV18
cdr3_aa: CASSPSIPSYEQYF
cdr3_nt: TGTGCCAGCTCACCCAGCATACCCTCCTACGAGCAGTACTTC

clone_size: many
j_call: TRBJ1-5
d_call: TRBD1
v_call: TRBV7-3
cdr3_aa: CASSYTRDRSNSNQPQHF
cdr3_nt: TGTGCCAGCAGCTACACAAGGGACAGGAGCAATAGCAATCAGCCCCAGCATTTT

clone_size: .
j_call: TRBJ2-7
d_call: TRBD1
v_call: TRBV29-1
cdr3_aa: CSVVTGIGEQYF
cdr3_nt: TGCAGCGTTGTGACAGGGATAGGCGAGCAGTACTTC

clone_size: many
j_call: TRBJ1-5
d_call: .
v_call: TRBV7-2
cdr3_aa: CASSLVGGIGQPQHF
cdr3_nt: TGTGCCAGCAGCTTAGTTGGGGGGATCGGTCAGCCCCAGCATTTT

clone_size: many
j_call: TRBJ2-4
d_call: .
v_call: TRBV7-9
cdr3_aa: CASSWAGAAKNIQYF
cdr3_nt: TGTGCCAGCAGCTGGGCGGGGGCGGCCAAAAACATTCAGTACTTC

clone_size: many
j_call: TRBJ2-5
d_call: TRBD2
v_call: TRBV7-2
cdr3_aa: CASSSLFGLASETQYF
cdr3_nt: TGTGCCAGCAGCTCCCTCTTCGGACTAGCAAGCGAGACCCAGTACTTC

clone_size: many
j_call: TRBJ1-1
d_call: .
v_call: TRBV4-1
cdr3_aa: CASSQAGLNTEAFF
cdr3_nt: TGCGCCAGCAGCCAAGCGGGGCTGAACACTGAAGCTTTCTTT

clone_size: many
j_call: TRBJ1-2
d_call: TRBD1
v_call: TRBV4-2
cdr3_aa: CASSQETGQGEGYTF
cdr3_nt: TGTGCCAGCAGCCAAGAAACAGGACAGGGGGAGGGCTACACCTTC

clone_size: .
j_call: TRBJ2-2
d_call: TRBD1
v_call: TRBV11-1
cdr3_aa: CASSLTGQGFAGELFF
cdr3_nt: TGTGCCAGCAGCTTAACGGGACAGGGGTTTGCCGGGGAGCTGTTTTTT

clone_size: many
j_call: TRBJ2-6
d_call: .
v_call: TRBV20-1
cdr3_aa: CSASRGDGANVLTF
cdr3_nt: TGCAGTGCTAGCCGCGGGGACGGGGCCAACGTCCTGACTTTC

clone_size: .
j_call: TRBJ1-1
d_call: .
v_call: TRBV6-2/TRBV6-3
cdr3_aa: CASSYFAGSTEAFF
cdr3_nt: TGTGCCAGCAGTTACTTCGCAGGGAGCACTGAAGCTTTCTTT

clone_size: .
j_call: TRBJ2-5
d_call: .
v_call: TRBV27
cdr3_aa: CASSLSRGRETQYF
cdr3_nt: TGTGCCAGCTCCTTATCTAGGGGAAGAGAGACCCAGTACTTC

clone_size: many
j_call: TRBJ2-5
d_call: .
v_call: TRBV9
cdr3_aa: CASSVQGRETQYF
cdr3_nt: TGTGCCAGCAGCGTTCAGGGGCGAGAGACCCAGTACTTC

clone_size: many
j_call: TRBJ2-5
d_call: TRBD1
v_call: TRBV29-1
cdr3_aa: CSLWTGDSEETQYF
cdr3_nt: TGCAGCCTCTGGACAGGGGATAGTGAAGAGACCCAGTACTTC

clone_size: few
j_call: TRBJ1-5
d_call: .
v_call: TRBV6-5
cdr3_aa: CASIPDRMGQPQHF
cdr3_nt: TGTGCCAGCATCCCGGACAGAATGGGTCAGCCCCAGCATTTT

clone_size: many
j_call: TRBJ1-1
d_call: .
v_call: TRBV2
cdr3_aa: CASSIQGPDTEAFF
cdr3_nt: TGTGCCAGCAGTATACAGGGCCCGGACACTGAAGCTTTCTTT

clone_size: many
j_call: TRBJ2-7
d_call: TRBD2
v_call: TRBV5-1
cdr3_aa: CASSSGLAGRSSYEQYF
cdr3_nt: TGCGCCAGCAGCTCCGGACTAGCGGGCCGGAGCTCCTACGAGCAGTACTTC

clone_size: .
j_call: TRBJ2-5
d_call: .
v_call: TRBV3-1
cdr3_aa: CASSPVRGGKETQYF
cdr3_nt: TGTGCCAGCAGTCCCGTACGTGGGGGGAAGGAGACCCAGTACTTC

clone_size: many
j_call: TRBJ1-5
d_call: .
v_call: TRBV7-2
cdr3_aa: CASSHWGVNQPQHF
cdr3_nt: TGTGCCAGCAGCCACTGGGGGGTCAATCAGCCCCAGCATTTT

clone_size: many
j_call: TRBJ1-2
d_call: .
v_call: TRBV12-3/TRBV12-4
cdr3_aa: CAARGTAYGYTF
cdr3_nt: TGTGCCGCTCGGGGAACAGCTTATGGCTACACCTTC

clone_size: many
j_call: TRBJ1-1
d_call: TRBD1
v_call: TRBV24-1
cdr3_aa: CATSDTGTGTEAFF
cdr3_nt: TGTGCCACCAGTGACACCGGGACAGGCACTGAAGCTTTCTTT

clone_size: many
j_call: TRBJ1-3
d_call: .
v_call: TRBV12-3/TRBV12-4
cdr3_aa: CASSSPGQRSGNTIYF
cdr3_nt: TGTGCCAGCAGTTCCCCGGGGCAGAGATCTGGAAACACCATATATTTT

clone_size: many
j_call: TRBJ2-5
d_call: TRBD2
v_call: TRBV6-5
cdr3_aa: CASTTAGDVETQYF
cdr3_nt: TGTGCCAGCACGACAGCGGGAGACGTGGAGACCCAGTACTTC

clone_size: many
j_call: TRBJ2-2
d_call: .
v_call: TRBV24-1
cdr3_aa: CATSGPLTNTGELFF
cdr3_nt: TGTGCCACCAGTGGGCCGTTGACGAACACCGGGGAGCTGTTTTTT

clone_size: many
j_call: TRBJ2-5
d_call: .
v_call: TRBV11-2
cdr3_aa: CASSLGRATQYF
cdr3_nt: TGTGCCAGCAGCTTAGGTCGGGCGACCCAGTACTTC

clone_size: few
j_call: TRBJ2-7
d_call: TRBD2
v_call: TRBV20-1
cdr3_aa: CSAKWTSGFYEQYF
cdr3_nt: TGCAGTGCTAAATGGACTAGCGGTTTCTACGAGCAGTACTTC

clone_size: once
j_call: TRBJ2-5
d_call: .
v_call: TRBV6-2/TRBV6-3
cdr3_aa: CASSFTSDYGETQYF
cdr3_nt: TGTGCCAGCAGTTTTACCTCCGACTACGGAGAGACCCAGTACTTC

clone_size: many
j_call: TRBJ1-1
d_call: .
v_call: TRBV29-1
cdr3_aa: CSVAPDSLTEAFF
cdr3_nt: TGCAGCGTTGCCCCGGACAGCCTCACTGAAGCTTTCTTT

clone_size: many
j_call: TRBJ2-5
d_call: .
v_call: TRBV6-5
cdr3_aa: CASGRTTQETQYF
cdr3_nt: TGTGCCAGCGGGCGGACAACACAAGAGACCCAGTACTTC

clone_size: many
j_call: TRBJ1-2
d_call: .
v_call: TRBV6-1
cdr3_aa: CACSPLGRNYGYTF
cdr3_nt: TGTGCCTGCAGTCCCCTCGGACGGAACTATGGCTACACCTTC

clone_size: many
j_call: TRBJ2-7
d_call: .
v_call: TRBV30
cdr3_aa: CAWSLGGEDSYEQYF
cdr3_nt: TGTGCCTGGAGTTTGGGCGGGGAGGACTCCTACGAGCAGTACTTC

clone_size: many
j_call: TRBJ2-7
d_call: .
v_call: TRBV7-2
cdr3_aa: CASSLGSGPYYEQYF
cdr3_nt: TGTGCCAGCAGCTTAGGGTCAGGGCCCTACTACGAGCAGTACTTC